Shown below are 13 T cell receptor beta chains from a single sample sequenced in a study of identical twins. MiXCR, run by TCRdb on the 5' RACE reads, gives a single entry per CDR3 protein. The sample holds 200,000 or so distinct CDR3 sequences, around a sixth seen once. These data were also filed under a second study, of T cells expressing NK-cell markers.

Sequenced material: CD8+ T cells sorted from blood. The source is a woman aged 18-35 years in good health.

The chain joins TRBV6-1 to TRBJ1-2; maybe TRBD1 (6 bases). The germline CDR1 and CDR2 sequences are MNHNS and SASEGT. The CDR3 spans 13 residues. The V end was cut by 7 bases, the J end by 4 bases, with 13 bases between. The chain's CDR3 is CASTQGVVYGYTF. Written as DNA, the CDR3 is TGTGCCAGCACACAGGGTGTAGTCTATGGCTACACCTTC.

A few counts support this clonotype. V and J are TRBV12-3 or TRBV12-4 and TRBJ1-1; D remains ambiguous. V was cut by 8 bases and J by 7 bases, with 8 bases left in between. The CDR3 has 10 residues. The DNA of the CDR3 is TGTGCCAGCGAAGGCAGTGAAGCTTTCTTT. Translating it yields CASEGSEAFF.

In this sample, this clonotype turned up a few times. This sequence joins TRBV7-9 and TRBJ1-2; D may be TRBD1 (6 bases). The CDR3 sequence is 14 residues long. Per germline, CDR1 SEHNR and CDR2 FQNEAQ (reference sequence). The V and J ends lost 6 bases and 5 bases respectively, with 16 bases between them. The CDR3 DNA sequence: TGTGCCAGCAGTTGGGGGCTCTTTACTTATGGCTACACCTTC. It codes for CASSWGLFTYGYTF.

This clonotype was recorded a few times. The genes are TRBV20-1 and TRBJ1-2, with 8 bases fitting TRBD1. V lost 0 bases, J lost 7 bases, and 4 bases stayed unmatched. In germline, CDR1 is DFQATT, CDR2 SNEGSKA (reference sequence). The CDR3 has 13 residues. CDR3 sequence (DNA): TGCAGTGCTAGAGATCCACAGGGGGGTGGCTACACCTTC. It codes for CSARDPQGGGYTF.

In this sample, this clonotype turned up a few times. The V call is TRBV20-1, the J call TRBJ2-7; TRBD2 aligns across 8 bases. CDR3 length: 16 residues. Germline CDR1 DFQATT, CDR2 SNEGSKA (reference sequence). After removal of 0 bases from V and 4 bases from J, the junction contained 11 bases not matched to a gene. The CDR3 sequence: CSARDSRTSSTYEQYF. In DNA form, the CDR3 reads TGCAGTGCTAGAGATAGTCGGACTAGCTCGACTTACGAGCAGTACTTC.

V is TRBV6-1 and J is TRBJ2-2, with D possibly matching TRBD2 (7 bases). The CDR3 runs 16 residues. Germline V CDR1 and CDR2: MNHNS, SASEGT. Between the trimmed V and J ends, which lost 7 bases and 4 bases, there was a span of 19 bases. CDR3 DNA: TGTGCCAGCAAGGTTTTGAAGGGGGGGCGCACCGGGGAGCTGTTTTTT. Its protein product is CASKVLKGGRTGELFF.

This clonotype was observed many times. The chain has TRBV20-1 and TRBJ2-7; maybe TRBD2 (5 bases). Germline V gene data show CDR1 as DFQATT and CDR2 as SNEGSKA (reference sequence). The V end was cut by 1 base, the J end by 2 bases, with 12 bases between. This CDR3 contains 14 residues. CDR3 nucleotide sequence: TGCAGTGCTAGAGGTGAGCGGTCGACCTACGAGCAGTACTTC. The encoded protein is CSARGERSTYEQYF.

This clonotype was found many times. The gene calls are TRBV27 and TRBJ2-7; the match to TRBD1 covers 8 bases. Per germline, CDR1 MNHEY and CDR2 SMNVEV (reference sequence). The V and J ends lost 5 bases and 7 bases, in that order; junction bases with no gene match: 10. The CDR3 contains 14 residues. The CDR3 bases are TGTGCCAGCAGTCCTCGGACAGGGAGTCTTGAGCAGTACTTC. As protein: CASSPRTGSLEQYF.

The rearrangement uses TRBV29-1 and TRBJ2-2; D perhaps matches TRBD2 (5 bases). V lost 6 bases, J lost 7 bases, and 9 bases lay in between. The CDR3 runs 11 residues. Germline V CDR1 and CDR2: SQVTM, ANQGSEA. The CDR3 spells CSVPRGGELFF. The CDR3 DNA is TGCAGCGTACCCCGGGGCGGGGAGCTGTTTTTT.

The gene calls are TRBV20-1 and TRBJ2-7; a weak D match, TRBD1 (6 bases). The CDR3 sequence is 13 residues long. Trimming removed 6 bases at V and 0 bases at J, with 12 bases between. Germline-derived CDR1 and CDR2 are DFQATT and SNEGSKA (reference sequence). The CDR3 bases are TGCAGTGCACCGGGACACAACTCCTACGAGCAGTACTTC. It translates to CSAPGHNSYEQYF.

The chain is built from TRBV11-3 and TRBJ2-7; 7 bases fit TRBD2. Germline V lookup: CDR1 SGHNT, CDR2 YENEEA. The CDR3 length is 14 residues. J lost 3 bases, V lost 6 bases, and 8 bases had no gene match. CDR3 sequence reads: CASSYGTTLYEQYF. The CDR3 DNA follows: TGTGCCAGCAGTTACGGGACTACCCTCTACGAGCAGTACTTC.

This chain joins TRBV5-8 and TRBJ2-7; tentatively, D is TRBD1 (6 bases). The CDR3 totals 15 residues. V was clipped by 3 bases and J by 3 bases, with 16 bases between them. CDR1 SGHTS and CDR2 YDEGEE come from the germline V gene. Written as DNA, the CDR3 is TGTGCCAGCAGCTCACCGAGACAGGCCCTCTACGAGCAGTACTTC. Amino acids: CASSSPRQALYEQYF. The complete variable domain, with remaining parts taken from reference TRBV5-8 and TRBJ2-7, reads EAGVTQSPTHLIKTRGQQATLRCSPISGHTSVYWYQQALGLGLQFLLWYDEGEERNRGNFPPRFSGRQFPNYSSELNVNALELEDSALYLCASSSPRQALYEQYFGPGTRLTVT.

This clonotype was seen a handful of times. This sequence joins TRBV7-9 and TRBJ2-7; the match to TRBD1 covers 11 bases. The J segment lost 11 bases and the V segment lost 5 bases, leaving 14 bases of the junction unmatched. This CDR3 spans 15 amino acids. Germline CDR1 SEHNR, CDR2 FQNEAQ (reference sequence). The CDR3 spells CASSPGQGALPVKYF. The CDR3 bases are TGTGCCAGCAGCCCAGGACAGGGGGCCCTCCCGGTGAAGTACTTC.